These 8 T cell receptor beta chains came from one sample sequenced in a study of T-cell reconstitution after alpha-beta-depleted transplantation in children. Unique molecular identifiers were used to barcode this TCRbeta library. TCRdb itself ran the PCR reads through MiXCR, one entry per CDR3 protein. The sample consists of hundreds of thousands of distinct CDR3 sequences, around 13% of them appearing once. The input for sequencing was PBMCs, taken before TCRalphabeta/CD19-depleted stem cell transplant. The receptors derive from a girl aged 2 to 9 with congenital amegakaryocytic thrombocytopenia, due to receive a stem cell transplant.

CDR3 residues: CASSVTSGRHEQYF. The DNA for the CDR3 is TGTGCCAGCAGTGTTACTAGCGGGAGACACGAGCAGTACTTC. The chain joins TRBV28 to TRBJ2-7, with 11 positions matching TRBD2. CDR1 is MDHEN and CDR2 is SYDVKM in the germline V gene. The CDR3 spans 14 residues. V lost 5 bases, J lost 5 bases, and 5 bases stayed unmatched.

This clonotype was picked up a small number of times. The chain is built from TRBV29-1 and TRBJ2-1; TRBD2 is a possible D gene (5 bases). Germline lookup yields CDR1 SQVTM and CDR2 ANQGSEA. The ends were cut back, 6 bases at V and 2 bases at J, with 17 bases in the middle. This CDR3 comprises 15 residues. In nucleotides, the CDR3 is TGCAGCGTCGACAAACCCGGACTGGCCTACAATGAGCAGTTCTTC. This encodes CSVDKPGLAYNEQFF.

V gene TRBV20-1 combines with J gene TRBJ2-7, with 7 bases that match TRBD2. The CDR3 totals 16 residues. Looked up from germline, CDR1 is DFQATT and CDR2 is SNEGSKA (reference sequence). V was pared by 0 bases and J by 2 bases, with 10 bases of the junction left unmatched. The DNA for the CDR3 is TGCAGTGCTAGAGACCATCAACTAGCGAATACCTACGAGCAGTACTTC. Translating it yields CSARDHQLANTYEQYF.

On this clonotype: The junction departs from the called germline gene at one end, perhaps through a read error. CDR3 in DNA: TGCAGCGTTGAAGGGCAGGGTGGCGTGAACACCGGGGAGCTGTCTTTT. It translates to CSVEGQGGVNTGELSF. This sequence joins TRBV29-1 and TRBJ2-2; possibly TRBD1 or TRBD2 for D (5 bases each). Per germline, CDR1 SQVTM and CDR2 ANQGSEA. The CDR3 consists of 16 residues.

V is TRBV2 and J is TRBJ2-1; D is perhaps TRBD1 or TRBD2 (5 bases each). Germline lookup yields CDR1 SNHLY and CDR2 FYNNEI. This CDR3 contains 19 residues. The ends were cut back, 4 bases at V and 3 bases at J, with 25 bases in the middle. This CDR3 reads CASSGGLHGAEFFYNEQFF. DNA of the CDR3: TGTGCCAGCAGTGGTGGACTCCATGGGGCCGAATTCTTCTACAATGAGCAGTTCTTC. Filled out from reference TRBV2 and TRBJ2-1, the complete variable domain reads EPEVTQTPSHQVTQMGQEVILRCVPISNHLYFYWYRQILGQKVEFLVSFYNNEISEKSEIFDDQFSVERPDGSNFTLKIRSTKLEDSAMYFCASSGGLHGAEFFYNEQFFGPGTRLTVL.

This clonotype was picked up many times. Here the CDR3 reads CASTEEKGSTGELFF. DNA of the CDR3: TGTGCCAGCACCGAAGAGAAGGGTTCCACCGGGGAGCTGTTTTTT. This chain uses TRBV25-1 with TRBJ2-2; D is uncertain. The length of the CDR3 is 15 residues. V was trimmed by 7 bases and J by 4 bases, leaving 16 bases between them. Germline values: CDR1 MGHDK, CDR2 SYGVNS. Full variable domain (missing parts from reference TRBV25-1 and TRBJ2-2): EADIYQTPRYLVIGTGKKITLECSQTMGHDKMYWYQQDPGMELHLIHYSYGVNSTEKGDLSSESTVSRIRTEHFPLTLESARPSHTSQYLCASTEEKGSTGELFFGEGSRLTVL.

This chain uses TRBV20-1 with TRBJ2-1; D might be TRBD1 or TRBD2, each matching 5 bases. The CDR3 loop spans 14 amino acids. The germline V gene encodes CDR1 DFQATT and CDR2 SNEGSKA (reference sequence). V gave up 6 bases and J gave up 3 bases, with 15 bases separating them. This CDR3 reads CSASGPRLYNEQFF. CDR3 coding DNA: TGCAGTGCCTCGGGACCCCGGCTCTACAATGAGCAGTTCTTC.

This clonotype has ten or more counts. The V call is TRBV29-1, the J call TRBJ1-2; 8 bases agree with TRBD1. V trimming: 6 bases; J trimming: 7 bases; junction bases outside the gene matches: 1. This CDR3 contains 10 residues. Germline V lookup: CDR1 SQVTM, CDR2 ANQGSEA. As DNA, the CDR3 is TGCAGCGTGACAGGGGTTGGCTACACCTTC. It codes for CSVTGVGYTF.